This TCR beta chain was recovered during a study of neurological immune-mediated disorders. Time point specified: longitudinal time-point 1 (baseline). This clonotype was detected only a few times. Germline V gives CDR1 DFQATT, CDR2 SNEGSKA (reference sequence). This CDR3 is built from 17 residues. Trimming left V 5 bases short and J 0 bases short, with 22 bases between. It was by 5'RACE with 10-nucleotide random UMIs that the cDNA was made. From the 5' RACE reads, TCRdb called clonotypes with MiXCR, one entry per CDR3 protein. The profile covers approximately 53,000 distinct CDR3 sequences, with 10% appearing a single time and less than 2% taken by the ten largest.

The TCR originated in a woman aged 40 to 50 in good health. Specimen: PBMCs. The chain has TRBV20-1 and TRBJ1-1, with D unclear. CDR3 in amino acids: CSADEAGPRPVNTEAFF. CDR3 nucleotide sequence: TGCAGTGCTGACGAGGCGGGTCCCCGTCCCGTGAACACTGAAGCTTTCTTT.